These 9 T cell receptor beta chains came from one sample sequenced in a study of identical twins. TCRdb recomputed calls from the 5' RACE reads with MiXCR, one row per CDR3 protein. The table has 690,000 or so distinct CDR3 sequences, around 8.6% seen once. In addition, the sample was reused for a study of yellow fever vaccine responses in identical twins.

Sequencing used PBMCs. The receptors originated from a woman aged 18-29 years in good health.

This clonotype occurred many times. The rearrangement links TRBV7-2 to TRBJ1-2, with D uncertain. The CDR3 totals 14 residues. Trimming took 5 bases from V and 1 from J, leaving 11 bases between them. Germline values: CDR1 SGHTA, CDR2 FQGNSA. The CDR3 bases are TGTGCCAGCAGCCCGTCGGGGAATAACTATGGCTACACCTTC. Its translation: CASSPSGNNYGYTF.

A few counts support this clonotype. V usage is TRBV20-1 and J usage is TRBJ1-1, with 7 bases that match TRBD1. From germline, CDR1 is DFQATT and CDR2 SNEGSKA (reference sequence). The CDR3 spans 13 residues. V trimming: 0 bases; J trimming: 8 bases; junction bases outside the gene matches: 6. The CDR3 here is CSARDPPGQEAFF. Here the CDR3 DNA reads TGCAGTGCTAGAGACCCACCGGGACAGGAAGCTTTCTTT.

Many counts were recorded for this clonotype. The V gene is TRBV12-3 or TRBV12-4, the J gene TRBJ2-5; D is unclear. Trimming left V 6 bases short and J 0 bases short, with 17 bases between. This CDR3 is built from 16 residues. The CDR3 protein is CASRGMGTMYQETQYF. The CDR3 DNA sequence: TGTGCCAGCAGGGGAATGGGCACGATGTACCAAGAGACCCAGTACTTC.

This clonotype occurred a few times. This chain connects TRBV28 to TRBJ2-1; 7 bases are a match to TRBD1. Trimming removed 5 bases from V and 5 bases from J; junction bases left unmatched: 9. The germline gives CDR1 MDHEN, CDR2 SYDVKM. The CDR3 loop spans 15 amino acids. The CDR3 protein is CASSQGGLPDNEQFF. In DNA form, the CDR3 reads TGTGCCAGCAGTCAAGGGGGCCTCCCAGACAATGAGCAGTTCTTC. Full variable domain (missing parts from reference TRBV28 and TRBJ2-1): DVKVTQSSRYLVKRTGEKVFLECVQDMDHENMFWYRQDPGLGLRLIYFSYDVKMKEKGDIPEGYSVSREKKERFSLILESASTNQTSMYLCASSQGGLPDNEQFFGPGTRLTVL.

The chain uses TRBV28 and TRBJ2-1, with 10 bases that match TRBD1. The CDR3 loop spans 15 amino acids. CDR1 and CDR2 from the germline V gene are MDHEN and SYDVKM. Trimming removed 4 bases from V and 6 bases from J; junction bases left unmatched: 6. The CDR3 coding sequence is TGTGCCAGCAGTTGGACAGGACAGGGGGGCAATGAGCAGTTCTTC. It is translated as CASSWTGQGGNEQFF. Combining the CDR3 with reference TRBV28 and TRBJ2-1 gives the whole variable domain DVKVTQSSRYLVKRTGEKVFLECVQDMDHENMFWYRQDPGLGLRLIYFSYDVKMKEKGDIPEGYSVSREKKERFSLILESASTNQTSMYLCASSWTGQGGNEQFFGPGTRLTVL.

This clonotype was found a few times. The chain recombines TRBV5-8 with TRBJ2-1; 9 positions agree with TRBD2. CDR1 and CDR2 (germline): SGHTS, YDEGEE. V dropped 4 bases and J dropped 9; count of bases not matched to a gene: 11. This CDR3 has 15 amino acids. Here the CDR3 reads CASSPLAGKKSEQFF. CDR3 in DNA: TGTGCCAGCAGCCCCCTAGCGGGGAAGAAGAGTGAGCAGTTCTTC.

This clonotype was counted at least ten times. Here the CDR3 reads CASSLAGRGESYNEQFF. The CDR3 DNA sequence: TGTGCCAGCAGCTTAGCGGGCCGGGGTGAGTCCTACAATGAGCAGTTCTTC. This chain links TRBV7-9 with TRBJ2-1, with a possible D match to TRBD2 (5 bases). Germline loops: CDR1 SEHNR, CDR2 FQNEAQ (reference sequence). The CDR3 has 17 amino acids. Trimming pared 0 bases from V and 1 base from J, leaving 13 bases between. Complete variable domain (other parts from reference TRBV7-9 and TRBJ2-1): DTGVSQNPRHKITKRGQNVTFRCDPISEHNRLYWYRQTLGQGPEFLTYFQNEAQLEKSRLLSDRFSAERPKGSFSTLEIQRTEQGDSAMYLCASSLAGRGESYNEQFFGPGTRLTVL.

As for this clonotype: This sequence may be a read error, since a much larger clone differs from it by one base. The chain uses TRBV29-1 and TRBJ2-5; 9 bases fit TRBD1. In germline, CDR1 is SQVTM, CDR2 ANQGSEA. Trimming took 8 bases from V and 1 from J; bases not matched to a gene: 8. This CDR3 is 14 amino acids long. The CDR3 DNA sequence: TGCAGCCTTGGCCGGGACAGGGCCCAAGAGACCCAGTACTTC. Amino acids: CSLGRDRAQETQYF.

This clonotype showed up just a few times. The V and J genes are TRBV12-3 or TRBV12-4 and TRBJ2-3; 8 nucleotides line up with TRBD1. This CDR3 contains 15 residues. The J segment lost 0 bases and the V segment lost 6 bases, leaving 5 bases of the junction unmatched. Here the CDR3 DNA reads TGTGCCAGCAGACGACAGGGGCTTAGCACAGATACGCAGTATTTT. It yields the protein CASRRQGLSTDTQYF.